A selection of T cell receptor beta chains follows, all from one sample in a study of OX40 agonist ivuxolimab in advanced cancers. Assay: immunoSEQ multiplex PCR; the TCRdb copy retains only in-frame clones and omits some. The profile shows fewer than 85,000 clones, around four fifths of them singletons. This material consisted of CD4+ or CD8+ T cells sorted from blood, taken in a trial of the OX40 agonist ivuxolimab. Receptors were obtained from an adult with an advanced solid tumor such as melanoma, head and neck, liver or kidney cancer. Each CDR3 is given with its conserved first and last residue. Each record gives: V gene, J gene, clone size, D gene, CDR3 DNA, CDR3 protein. A D gene is named only where the DNA matches it firmly. A clone size is listed for some rows: how often the clone was seen (once, few, many), or a class if it is expanded.

TRBV4-2	TRBJ2-2	.	.	TGTGCCAGCAGCCCCCCTCTATCCGGGGAGCTGTTTTTT	CASSPPLSGELFF
TRBV5-4	TRBJ1-2	.	.	TGTGCCAGCAGCTTGACAGAACATGGCTACACCTTC	CASSLTEHGYTF
TRBV11-2	TRBJ1-2	.	.	TGTGCCAGCAGTCCTCTGGTGGCCCGATTAAAATCCTACACCTTC	CASSPLVARLKSYTF
TRBV2	TRBJ2-5	.	.	TGTGCCAGCAGTGAAGCCCCGGGGTCGGAGACCCAGTACTTC	CASSEAPGSETQYF
TRBV6-6	TRBJ1-2	.	.	TGTGCCAGCAGTTCGCAGGGGACCTATGGCTACACCTTC	CASSSQGTYGYTF
TRBV5-1	TRBJ1-2	.	.	TGCGCCAGCAGCTTTAGGGGGAAGGGAAATGGCTACACCTTC	CASSFRGKGNGYTF
TRBV4-1	TRBJ2-1	.	.	TGCGCCAGCAGCCAAGATCTGGAGCTTTATGAGCAGTTCTTC	CASSQDLELYEQFF
TRBV11-2	TRBJ2-7	.	.	TGTGCCAGCAGTGAAATGGGACATCAGGTCTTCTACGAGCAGTACTTC	CASSEMGHQVFYEQYF
TRBV2	TRBJ1-1	.	.	TGTGCCAGCAGTGTATCGAACACTGAAGCTTTCTTT	CASSVSNTEAFF
TRBV19	TRBJ2-7	.	.	TGTGCCAGTAGTAGAGACAGTCTTAGCTCCTACGAGCAGTACTTC	CASSRDSLSSYEQYF
TRBV11-3	TRBJ2-3	.	.	TGTGCCAGCAGCTTACGATCAGGCGGAACCGATACGCAGTATTTT	CASSLRSGGTDTQYF
TRBV7-8	TRBJ1-1	.	.	TGTGCCAGCAGCTTTGACAGAATGAACACTGAAGCTTTCTTT	CASSFDRMNTEAFF
TRBV7-2	TRBJ2-7	.	.	TGTGCCAGCAGCTTTCTTGGGCCGGGGGAGCAGTACTTC	CASSFLGPGEQYF
TRBV2	TRBJ1-5	.	TRBD1	TGTGCCAGCAGTGGGACAGGGGGGGATCAGCCCCAGCATTTT	CASSGTGGDQPQHF
TRBV6-5	TRBJ2-5	.	TRBD1	TGTGCCAGCAGTTATTCTTACAGGGGCGTGGAAGAGACCCAGTACTTC	CASSYSYRGVEETQYF
TRBV5-1	TRBJ1-5	.	.	TGCGCCAGCAGCCTCGACCCGTCATCCCCGAATCAGCCCCAGCATTTT	CASSLDPSSPNQPQHF
TRBV7-9	TRBJ1-2	.	.	TGTGCCAGCAGCTTTTTCAGGGCCCCAATACCAGCTAACTATGGCTACACCTTC	CASSFFRAPIPANYGYTF
TRBV5-1	TRBJ1-1	once	.	TGCGCCAGCAGCTTGGGAGGGGCAGGAAACACTGAAGCTTTCTTT	CASSLGGAGNTEAFF
TRBV2	TRBJ1-1	.	TRBD1	TGTGCCAGCAGTGCGGGTTTGGACAGGGACAAAGCTTTCTTT	CASSAGLDRDKAFF
TRBV7-2	TRBJ2-7	.	.	TGTGCCAGCAGCTTAGGGACTTACTACGAGCAGTACTTC	CASSLGTYYEQYF
TRBV18	TRBJ1-1	.	.	TGTGCCAGCTCACGAGGGGACCTGGGGGAAGCTTTCTTT	CASSRGDLGEAFF
TRBV15	TRBJ2-1	.	TRBD2	TGTGCCACCAGCATCGGACTAGTCAACAATGAGCAGTTCTTC	CATSIGLVNNEQFF
TRBV5-1	TRBJ2-6	.	.	TGCGCCAGCAGCTTGCAGGGGACCTCTGGGGCCAACGTCCTGACTTTC	CASSLQGTSGANVLTF
TRBV28	TRBJ2-1	.	TRBD1	TGTGCCAGCACAAATCCGCCCGGGACAGGGGGCAACAATGAGCAGTTCTTC	CASTNPPGTGGNNEQFF
TRBV6-1	TRBJ2-3	.	TRBD2	TGTGCCAGCAGTGAAAGCGGGGGGTTCACAGATACGCAGTATTTT	CASSESGGFTDTQYF
TRBV4-1	TRBJ2-1	.	TRBD2	TGCGCCAGCAGGCCCCTTCTAGCGGGGGGATACAATGAGCAGTTCTTC	CASRPLLAGGYNEQFF
TRBV21-1	TRBJ2-3	.	.	TGTGCCAGCACCACAGAGGGGCGGGAGGGTCTATGCACAGATACGCAGTATTTT	CASTTEGREGLCTDTQYF
TRBV7-2	TRBJ1-1	.	TRBD1	TGTGCCAGCAGAAGGACAGGGACGAACACTGAAGCTTTCTTT	CASRRTGTNTEAFF
TRBV29-1	TRBJ2-1	.	.	TGCAGCGTTGATTCGAGGACCTACAATGAGCAGTTCTTC	CSVDSRTYNEQFF
TRBV5-1	TRBJ1-4	.	.	TGCGCCAGCAGCTTGGGCGGGGGCCCTTTAAATGAAAAACTGTTTTTT	CASSLGGGPLNEKLFF
TRBV19	TRBJ1-2	.	TRBD1	TGTGCCAGTAGCAATAATCCGGGACAGGTAGCCCAGGCTGGCTACACCTTC	CASSNNPGQVAQAGYTF
TRBV6-1	TRBJ2-6	.	.	TGTGCCAGCAGAGAAAGTGGGGGCGCGGGCGGGGCCAACGTCCTGACTTTC	CASRESGGAGGANVLTF
TRBV9	TRBJ1-6	.	.	TGTGCCAGCAGCGGCGGCCCGGGGGGGGCGCTTGGTAATTCACCCCTCCACTTT	CASSGGPGGALGNSPLHF
TRBV6-5	TRBJ1-2	.	.	TGTGCCAGCAGTATCTCCACCTCTAACTATGGCTACACCTTC	CASSISTSNYGYTF
TRBV5-1	TRBJ2-5	.	TRBD1	TGCGCCAGCAGCAACTACAGGGGGCAAGAGACCCAGTACTTC	CASSNYRGQETQYF
TRBV5-1	TRBJ2-1	.	.	TGCGCCAGCAGCGGCGGCACCAGCAATGAGCAGTTCTTC	CASSGGTSNEQFF
TRBV15	TRBJ1-1	.	.	TGTGCCACCAGAAAACAGGGTTCGAACACTGAAGCTTTCTTT	CATRKQGSNTEAFF
TRBV28	TRBJ2-2	once	.	TGTGCCAGCACCCGGGGCGGGACAGCGAACACCGGGGAGCTGTTTTTT	CASTRGGTANTGELFF
TRBV7-9	TRBJ2-3	.	.	TGTGCCAGCAGCCTTTCGACTGGGAGTGGGACAGATACGCAGTATTTT	CASSLSTGSGTDTQYF
TRBV25-1	TRBJ2-5	.	.	TGTGCCAGCAGTGAATCCGCAGGGGGGCGAGAGACCCAGTACTTC	CASSESAGGRETQYF
TRBV4-3	TRBJ1-4	.	TRBD1	TGCGCCAGCAGCCAAGTTAGGCTCGGGACAGGGAATGAAAAACTGTTTTTT	CASSQVRLGTGNEKLFF
TRBV6-5	TRBJ2-7	.	.	TGTGCCAGCAGCTCCCCCCCGACAGGGAGGAACGAGCAGTACTTC	CASSSPPTGRNEQYF
TRBV5-1	TRBJ2-4	once	.	TGCGCCAGCAGCCTGGAGGGAATTCAGTACTTC	CASSLEGIQYF
TRBV10-3	TRBJ1-1	few	.	TGTGCCATCAGTGACCTGAAACGAGGCACTGAAGCTTTCTTT	CAISDLKRGTEAFF
TRBV7-9	TRBJ1-2	.	.	TGTGCCAGCAGCGCAGACAGGTCTGGCTACACCTTC	CASSADRSGYTF
TRBV6-6	TRBJ1-5	.	TRBD1	TGTGCCAGCAGCCGACAGGGGGCTCAGCCCCAGCATTTT	CASSRQGAQPQHF
TRBV5-1	TRBJ1-1	.	.	TGCGCCAGCAGCTTGGAGCCGTTGGGGAACACTGAAGCTTTCTTT	CASSLEPLGNTEAFF
TRBV28	TRBJ1-6	.	.	TGTGCCAGCAGTTTAAAGGGCTATAATTCACCCCTCCACTTT	CASSLKGYNSPLHF
TRBV7-8	TRBJ1-1	.	.	TGTGCCAGCAGCTTTGGCAGGAACACTGAAGCTTTCTTT	CASSFGRNTEAFF
TRBV5-1	TRBJ1-3	.	.	TGCGCCAGCAGCTTGGGTACAGGGCCTGGAAACACCATATATTTT	CASSLGTGPGNTIYF
TRBV7-9	TRBJ1-1	.	TRBD1	TGTGCCAGCAGCTTAGGGAGGACAGGGGGTGAAGCTTTCTTT	CASSLGRTGGEAFF
TRBV30	TRBJ2-3	.	.	TGTGCCTGGGTGATAACAGATACGCAGTATTTT	CAWVITDTQYF
TRBV2	TRBJ2-7	few	.	TGTGCCAGCAGGAAGAGGGAGCTGACCTACGAGCAGTACTTC	CASRKRELTYEQYF
TRBV29-1	TRBJ2-2	.	.	TGCAGCGTAACAGGGAACACCGGGGAGCTGTTTTTT	CSVTGNTGELFF
TRBV4-1	TRBJ2-5	.	TRBD2	TGCGCCAGCAGCGTAATAATAGCGGGAGGCCCTGAGGGTCAGTACTTC	CASSVIIAGGPEGQYF